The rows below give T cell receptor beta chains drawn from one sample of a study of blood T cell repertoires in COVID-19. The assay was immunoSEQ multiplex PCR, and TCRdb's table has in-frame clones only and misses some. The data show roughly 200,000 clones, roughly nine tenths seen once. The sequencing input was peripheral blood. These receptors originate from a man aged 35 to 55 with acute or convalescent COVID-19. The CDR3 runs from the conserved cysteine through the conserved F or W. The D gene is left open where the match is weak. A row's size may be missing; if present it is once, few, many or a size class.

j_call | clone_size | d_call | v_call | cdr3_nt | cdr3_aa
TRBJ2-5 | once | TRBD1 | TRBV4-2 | TGTGCCAGCAGCCGGACCGGGACAGAAGAGACCCAGTACTTC | CASSRTGTEETQYF
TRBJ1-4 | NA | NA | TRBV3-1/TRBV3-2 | TGTGCCAGCAGCCAAGGACAGGTCCTGAATGAAAAACTGTTTTTT | CASSQGQVLNEKLFF
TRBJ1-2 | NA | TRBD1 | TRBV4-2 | TGTGCCAGCAGCCAAGAGGGACAGGGGAAGGTGGTGGATGGCTACACCTTC | CASSQEGQGKVVDGYTF
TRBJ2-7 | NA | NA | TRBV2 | TGTGCCAGCGGCGAGGGAAGTTCTCGGGCCTCGAGCTCCTACGAGCAGTACTTC | CASGEGSSRASSSYEQYF
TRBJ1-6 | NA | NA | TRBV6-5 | TGTGCCAGCAGTTACGGTCAGTTTTCACCCCTCCACTTT | CASSYGQFSPLHF
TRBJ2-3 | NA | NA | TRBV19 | TGTGCCAGTAGTATAGTAGGACTCCCTACGCAGTATTTT | CASSIVGLPTQYF
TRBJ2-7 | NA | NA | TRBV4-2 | TGTGCCAGCAGCCAAGACGGGATTTACGAGCAGTACTTC | CASSQDGIYEQYF
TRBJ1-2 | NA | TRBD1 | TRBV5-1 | TGCGCCAGCAGCTTCGGACAGGGCCACTATGGCTACACCTTC | CASSFGQGHYGYTF
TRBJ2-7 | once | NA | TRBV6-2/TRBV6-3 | TGTGCCAGCAGTTCTCGAACCGGGACTTCGACCTACGAGCAGTACTTC | CASSSRTGTSTYEQYF
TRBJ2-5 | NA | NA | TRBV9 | TGTGCCAGCAGCGGAGTACAAGAGACCCAGTACTTC | CASSGVQETQYF
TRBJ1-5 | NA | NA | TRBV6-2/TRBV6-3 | TGTGCCAGCAGCCCCGGACCGAAGCGGAGCAATCAGCCCCAGCATTTT | CASSPGPKRSNQPQHF
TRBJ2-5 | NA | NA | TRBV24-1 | TGTGCCACCAGTGAGACAGGAGTGCGAGAGACCCAGTACTTC | CATSETGVRETQYF
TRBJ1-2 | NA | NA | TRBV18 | TGTGCCAGCTCACCACCGAACTTAAGTTCAGCGGATGGCTACACCTTC | CASSPPNLSSADGYTF
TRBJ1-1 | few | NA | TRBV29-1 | TGCAGCATTACAGTAATGAACACTGAAGCTTTCTTT | CSITVMNTEAFF
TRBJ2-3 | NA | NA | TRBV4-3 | TGCGCCAGCAGCCATTCCTCGGGGTCCACAGATACGCAGTATTTT | CASSHSSGSTDTQYF
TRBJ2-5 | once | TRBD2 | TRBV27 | TGTGCCAGCAGTCCCAGGACTAGCCTCCAAGAGACCCAGTACTTC | CASSPRTSLQETQYF
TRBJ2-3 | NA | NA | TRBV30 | TGTGCCTGGAACGACTTAGCGTTCACAGATACGCAGTATTTT | CAWNDLAFTDTQYF
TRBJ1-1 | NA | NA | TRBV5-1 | TGCGCCAGCAGCTTGAATGCAGGGGTTGGAGCTGAAGCTTTCTTT | CASSLNAGVGAEAFF
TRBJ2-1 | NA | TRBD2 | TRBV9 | TGTGCCAGCAGCGTAGGCAGCGGGGGGACCTATGAGCAGTTCTTC | CASSVGSGGTYEQFF
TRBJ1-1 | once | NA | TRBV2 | TGTGCCAGCTTGGACTTTAGGACTGAAGCTTTCTTT | CASLDFRTEAFF
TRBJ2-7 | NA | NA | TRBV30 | TGTGCCTGGACCGGGGGCTACGAGCAGTACTTC | CAWTGGYEQYF
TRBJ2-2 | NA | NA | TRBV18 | TGTGCCAGCTCACCACTTAGGGAGACACCGAACACCGGGGAGCTGTTTTTT | CASSPLRETPNTGELFF
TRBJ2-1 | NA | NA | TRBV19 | TGTGCCAGTAGTCCCACCCCCGGGGTTAATGAGCAGTTCTTC | CASSPTPGVNEQFF
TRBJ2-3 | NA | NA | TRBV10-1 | TGCGCCAGCAGTGAGTCGCATGGAGTCCGCACAGATACGCAGTATTTT | CASSESHGVRTDTQYF
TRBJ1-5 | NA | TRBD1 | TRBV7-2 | TGTGCCAGCAGCTCACAGGGGGGACAGCCCCAGCATTTT | CASSSQGGQPQHF
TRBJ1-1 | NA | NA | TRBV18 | TGTGCCAGCTCACCCCGGGAGATACTCATGAACACTGAAGCTTTCTTT | CASSPREILMNTEAFF
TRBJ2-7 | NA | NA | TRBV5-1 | TGCGCCAGCAGCCCAGGCTACGGGGTTACCTACGAGCAGTACTTC | CASSPGYGVTYEQYF
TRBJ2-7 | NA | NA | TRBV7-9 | TGTGCCAGCAGCTTAGTGGGTCTAACGACAGGCTTCTACGAGCAGTACTTC | CASSLVGLTTGFYEQYF
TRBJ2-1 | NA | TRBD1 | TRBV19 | TGTGCCAGTAGTATGGACAGGGCGGGATACAATGAGCAGTTCTTC | CASSMDRAGYNEQFF
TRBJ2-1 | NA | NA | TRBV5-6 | TGTGCCAGCAGCTTGGCCCCGAAAACTCATGAGCAGTTCTTC | CASSLAPKTHEQFF
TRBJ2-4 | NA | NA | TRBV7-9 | TGTGCCAGCAGCTTCACAAGGGCAGGGAACGGGCGAAACATTCAGTACTTC | CASSFTRAGNGRNIQYF
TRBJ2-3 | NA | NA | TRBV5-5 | TGTGCCAGCAGCTCCGGACTCGTCCTTAGCACAGATACGCAGTATTTT | CASSSGLVLSTDTQYF
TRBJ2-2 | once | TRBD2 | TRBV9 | TGTGCCAGCAGCCCCCGGTCCGCGGGGGGCGTTCTTGGCGGGGAGCTGTTTTTT | CASSPRSAGGVLGGELFF
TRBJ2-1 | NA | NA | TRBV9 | TGTGCCAGCAGCGCCCACGGGTACGAGCAGTTCTTC | CASSAHGYEQFF
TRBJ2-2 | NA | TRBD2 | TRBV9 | TGTGCCAGCAGCGTGGGACCAGGGAGGGATGGCGGGGAGCTGTTTTTT | CASSVGPGRDGGELFF
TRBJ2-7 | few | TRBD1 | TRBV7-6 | TGTGCCAGCAGCGAGTTCGGGGACAGAGACGACGAGCAGTACTTC | CASSEFGDRDDEQYF
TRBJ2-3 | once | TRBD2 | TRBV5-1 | TGCGCCAGCAGCTTGGGTCTAGCGGGACGGGGAGATACGCAGTATTTT | CASSLGLAGRGDTQYF
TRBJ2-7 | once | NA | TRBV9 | TGTGCCAGCAGCGTAGGCTCCTCAGGGTTCTACGAGCAGTACTTC | CASSVGSSGFYEQYF
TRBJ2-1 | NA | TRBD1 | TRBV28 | TGTGCCAGCAGTCCCCGAGGGGGCGAGAGCTACAATGAGCAGTTCTTC | CASSPRGGESYNEQFF
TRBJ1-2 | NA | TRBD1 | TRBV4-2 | TGTGCCGGCAGCCGCGAACAGGGGGCTGACGGCTACACCTTC | CAGSREQGADGYTF
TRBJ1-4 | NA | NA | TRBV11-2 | TGTGCCAGCAGCTTAGGCGCAGGGGCTACTAATGAAAAACTGTTTTTT | CASSLGAGATNEKLFF